The T cell receptor (beta chain) under discussion was sequenced for a study of CD8 T cells in ankylosing spondylitis. The study's findings and limits: Characteristic of ankylosing spondylitis blood, it appeared, was a TCR beta motif comprising eight highly homologous variants. Reports say disease-linked clones showed up significantly more in matched ankylosing spondylitis synovial fluid.

V shed 8 bases and J shed 0 bases, with 14 bases lying between them. The germline V gene has CDR1 SNHLY and CDR2 FYNNEI. The CDR3 totals 15 residues. TCRdb independently ran MiXCR on the 5' RACE reads; one entry per CDR3 protein. Of 150,000 or so distinct CDR3 sequences listed, about 32% are singletons. This clonotype has more than one count but fewer than ten. What it binds is not known. This sequence joins TRBV2 and TRBJ1-3; D call uncertain. This clonotype was obtained from a male donor with ankylosing spondylitis. Material: synovial fluid, either unsorted or a sorted T cell fraction (not recorded which). CDR3 sequence reads: CASYLRPFSGNTIYF. CDR3 DNA: TGTGCCAGCTACCTCAGACCTTTCTCTGGAAACACCATATATTTT. The full variable domain, in which reference TRBV2 and TRBJ1-3 provide the parts outside the CDR3, is EPEVTQTPSHQVTQMGQEVILRCVPISNHLYFYWYRQILGQKVEFLVSFYNNEISEKSEIFDDQFSVERPDGSNFTLKIRSTKLEDSAMYFCASYLRPFSGNTIYFGEGSWLTVV.